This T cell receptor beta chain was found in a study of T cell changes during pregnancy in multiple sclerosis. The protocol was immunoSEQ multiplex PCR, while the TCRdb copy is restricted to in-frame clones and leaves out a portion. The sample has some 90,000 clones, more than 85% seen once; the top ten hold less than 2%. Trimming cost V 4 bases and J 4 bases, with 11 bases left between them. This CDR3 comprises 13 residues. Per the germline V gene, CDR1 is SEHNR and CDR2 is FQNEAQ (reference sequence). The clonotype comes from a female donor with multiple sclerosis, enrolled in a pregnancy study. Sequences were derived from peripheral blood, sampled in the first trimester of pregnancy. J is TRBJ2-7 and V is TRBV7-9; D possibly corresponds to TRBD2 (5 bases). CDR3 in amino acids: CASSSSGDYEQYF. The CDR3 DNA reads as TGTGCCAGCAGCTCATCCGGGGATTACGAGCAGTACTTC.